These T cell receptor beta chains were read from a single sample in a study of cytomegalovirus exposure and HLA in healthy donors. The protocol was immunoSEQ multiplex PCR, while the TCRdb copy is restricted to in-frame clones and leaves out a portion. The sample contains under 200,000 clones, roughly three quarters of which appear only once. The specimen was PBMCs. Receptors originate from a woman between 45 and 60 years old in good health and CMV-seropositive. CDR3s include the opening cysteine and the closing phenylalanine or tryptophan. The D gene is left open where the match is weak. Expanded clones get a size class; other rows say once, few or many, or leave the size out.

cdr3_nt: TGTGCCAGCAGTGGGGGGGGCGGGGCGGCTTTCTTT
cdr3_aa: CASSGGGGAAFF
v_call: TRBV27
d_call: NA
j_call: TRBJ1-1
clone_size: once
cdr3_length: 12

cdr3_nt: TGTGCCAGCAGCTTAGCTTATCGCAATCAGCCCCAGCATTTT
cdr3_aa: CASSLAYRNQPQHF
v_call: TRBV7-8
d_call: NA
j_call: TRBJ1-5
clone_size: NA
cdr3_length: 14

cdr3_nt: TGTGCCAGCAGTTTAGGAGGGGATGGGACAGATACGCAGTATTTT
cdr3_aa: CASSLGGDGTDTQYF
v_call: TRBV28
d_call: NA
j_call: TRBJ2-3
clone_size: NA
cdr3_length: 15

cdr3_nt: TGTGCCAGCAGAGGGCGGGGCTACTCTGGAAACACCATATATTTT
cdr3_aa: CASRGRGYSGNTIYF
v_call: TRBV7-2
d_call: NA
j_call: TRBJ1-3
clone_size: few
cdr3_length: 15

cdr3_nt: TGTGCCAGCAGTGGGTCCGGGGTCTCCTACAATGAGCAGTTCTTC
cdr3_aa: CASSGSGVSYNEQFF
v_call: TRBV2
d_call: NA
j_call: TRBJ2-1
clone_size: NA
cdr3_length: 15

cdr3_nt: TGTGCCAGCAGTTTCCGCGACAGGGAATACGAGCAGTACTTC
cdr3_aa: CASSFRDREYEQYF
v_call: TRBV28
d_call: TRBD1
j_call: TRBJ2-7
clone_size: NA
cdr3_length: 14

cdr3_nt: TGTGCCAGCGTTTCCCGGTCGGCGGGAGGCGACAATGAGCAGTTCTTC
cdr3_aa: CASVSRSAGGDNEQFF
v_call: TRBV6-6
d_call: TRBD2
j_call: TRBJ2-1
clone_size: NA
cdr3_length: 16

cdr3_nt: TGTGCCATCAGTGAGTCAACAGGGCCCTACAATGAGCAGTTCTTC
cdr3_aa: CAISESTGPYNEQFF
v_call: TRBV10-3
d_call: NA
j_call: TRBJ2-1
clone_size: NA
cdr3_length: 15

cdr3_nt: TGTGCCAGTAGTATGGTCGGAGGCGGCCGCCCCAGCGGCTCCTACGAGCAGTACTTC
cdr3_aa: CASSMVGGGRPSGSYEQYF
v_call: TRBV19
d_call: NA
j_call: TRBJ2-7
clone_size: once
cdr3_length: 19

cdr3_nt: TGCGCCAGCAGCCCAACGACAGGGACCCAGCCCCAGCATTTT
cdr3_aa: CASSPTTGTQPQHF
v_call: TRBV4-1
d_call: TRBD1
j_call: TRBJ1-5
clone_size: NA
cdr3_length: 14

cdr3_nt: TGTGCCAGCAGCCTTGTCAGGGCTGGGGCCAACGTCCTGACTTTC
cdr3_aa: CASSLVRAGANVLTF
v_call: TRBV11-3
d_call: NA
j_call: TRBJ2-6
clone_size: NA
cdr3_length: 15

cdr3_nt: TGTGCCAGCAGTGGGGGACAGAACACCGGGGAGCTGTTTTTT
cdr3_aa: CASSGGQNTGELFF
v_call: TRBV6-4
d_call: NA
j_call: TRBJ2-2
clone_size: NA
cdr3_length: 14

cdr3_nt: TGTGCCAGCAGCTTAGGGGCGGGAGGTGGACAGCCCCAGCATTTT
cdr3_aa: CASSLGAGGGQPQHF
v_call: TRBV7-8
d_call: NA
j_call: TRBJ1-5
clone_size: NA
cdr3_length: 15

cdr3_nt: TGTGCCAGCACCAGGACAGGGGCCACTGAAGCTTTCTTT
cdr3_aa: CASTRTGATEAFF
v_call: TRBV5-5
d_call: TRBD1
j_call: TRBJ1-1
clone_size: NA
cdr3_length: 13

cdr3_nt: TGTGCCAGTAGTACGCCGGGACAGGCGAGGAACGAGCAGTACTTC
cdr3_aa: CASSTPGQARNEQYF
v_call: TRBV19
d_call: TRBD1
j_call: TRBJ2-7
clone_size: NA
cdr3_length: 15

cdr3_nt: TGTGCCAGTCGGGACAGGAGGGGTCCCCCAGATACGCAGTATTTT
cdr3_aa: CASRDRRGPPDTQYF
v_call: TRBV19
d_call: TRBD1
j_call: TRBJ2-3
clone_size: NA
cdr3_length: 15

cdr3_nt: TGTGCCAGCTCACCCGGACAGGGGCCAACCGGGGAGCAGTACTTC
cdr3_aa: CASSPGQGPTGEQYF
v_call: TRBV18
d_call: TRBD1
j_call: TRBJ2-7
clone_size: NA
cdr3_length: 15

cdr3_nt: TGTGCCAGCAGCTTATCAGGGACAGGGGGTAATGAGCAGTTCTTC
cdr3_aa: CASSLSGTGGNEQFF
v_call: TRBV7-2
d_call: TRBD1
j_call: TRBJ2-1
clone_size: NA
cdr3_length: 15

cdr3_nt: TGCAGTGGGACTAGCGGAAGCGAGCAGTACTTC
cdr3_aa: CSGTSGSEQYF
v_call: TRBV20-1
d_call: TRBD2
j_call: TRBJ2-7
clone_size: NA
cdr3_length: 11

cdr3_nt: TGCGCCAGCAGCCCCCTACTACTAGCGGGGGGACACACCGGGGAGCTGTTTTTT
cdr3_aa: CASSPLLLAGGHTGELFF
v_call: TRBV4-1
d_call: TRBD2
j_call: TRBJ2-2
clone_size: NA
cdr3_length: 18

cdr3_nt: TGTGCCAGCAGCTTGGGGGACAGGACGCCCTACGAGCAGTACTTC
cdr3_aa: CASSLGDRTPYEQYF
v_call: TRBV5-4
d_call: TRBD1
j_call: TRBJ2-7
clone_size: NA
cdr3_length: 15

cdr3_nt: TGTGCCAGCAGCACCCACAGGGGGTTGAGCAATCAGCCCCAGCATTTT
cdr3_aa: CASSTHRGLSNQPQHF
v_call: TRBV7-8
d_call: TRBD1
j_call: TRBJ1-5
clone_size: NA
cdr3_length: 16

cdr3_nt: TGTGCCAGCAGCCGCGGGACAGGATTCCAGTACTTC
cdr3_aa: CASSRGTGFQYF
v_call: TRBV6-5
d_call: TRBD1
j_call: TRBJ2-7
clone_size: NA
cdr3_length: 12

cdr3_nt: TGTGCCAGCAGCCTTAACCCGACAGGGAACACTGAAGCTTTCTTT
cdr3_aa: CASSLNPTGNTEAFF
v_call: TRBV11-2
d_call: NA
j_call: TRBJ1-1
clone_size: NA
cdr3_length: 15

cdr3_nt: TGTGCCAGTAGTTTCTCCGGGGGGGACTCCTACGAGCAGTACTTC
cdr3_aa: CASSFSGGDSYEQYF
v_call: TRBV19
d_call: TRBD2
j_call: TRBJ2-7
clone_size: NA
cdr3_length: 15

cdr3_nt: TGTGCTAGCAGCTTACTACAGGGGAACACCGGGGAGCTGTTTTTT
cdr3_aa: CASSLLQGNTGELFF
v_call: TRBV7-7
d_call: NA
j_call: TRBJ2-2
clone_size: NA
cdr3_length: 15

cdr3_nt: TGTGCCAGCAGCTTGGGTCCAGGGTCTGGAAACACCATATATTTT
cdr3_aa: CASSLGPGSGNTIYF
v_call: TRBV7-3
d_call: NA
j_call: TRBJ1-3
clone_size: NA
cdr3_length: 15

cdr3_nt: TGTGCCAGCAGCGCCCGAGGTGCGGGAGAGGAAGAGCAGTACTTC
cdr3_aa: CASSARGAGEEEQYF
v_call: TRBV9
d_call: TRBD2
j_call: TRBJ2-7
clone_size: NA
cdr3_length: 15

cdr3_nt: TGCGCCAGCAGCTTGGAACCACAGGGGACGGGGACTGAAGCTTTCTTT
cdr3_aa: CASSLEPQGTGTEAFF
v_call: TRBV5-1
d_call: TRBD1
j_call: TRBJ1-1
clone_size: NA
cdr3_length: 16

cdr3_nt: TGTGCCAGCAGGGGCCGCGGGTCAGGAGACTCTGGGGCCAACGTCCTGACTTTC
cdr3_aa: CASRGRGSGDSGANVLTF
v_call: TRBV2
d_call: NA
j_call: TRBJ2-6
clone_size: NA
cdr3_length: 18

cdr3_nt: TGTGCCAGCAGCGTAGCAGGGAACTATGGCTACACCTTC
cdr3_aa: CASSVAGNYGYTF
v_call: TRBV9
d_call: NA
j_call: TRBJ1-2
clone_size: NA
cdr3_length: 13

cdr3_nt: TGTGCCAGCAGCTTAGGCGCCGGGACAGCCTATGGCTACACCTTC
cdr3_aa: CASSLGAGTAYGYTF
v_call: TRBV7-2
d_call: TRBD1
j_call: TRBJ1-2
clone_size: NA
cdr3_length: 15

cdr3_nt: TGTGCCAGCAGCTTATTAGCCACTACGGACACTGAAGCTTTCTTT
cdr3_aa: CASSLLATTDTEAFF
v_call: TRBV7-8
d_call: NA
j_call: TRBJ1-1
clone_size: few
cdr3_length: 15

cdr3_nt: TGTGCCAGCAGCTTCCGGGACAGGAGTCAAGAAAAACTGTTTTTT
cdr3_aa: CASSFRDRSQEKLFF
v_call: TRBV4-2
d_call: TRBD1
j_call: TRBJ1-4
clone_size: few
cdr3_length: 15

cdr3_nt: TGTGCCAGCAGTACCGACTTATTCGATGAGCAGTTCTTC
cdr3_aa: CASSTDLFDEQFF
v_call: TRBV2
d_call: NA
j_call: TRBJ2-1
clone_size: NA
cdr3_length: 13

cdr3_nt: TGTGCCAGCAGCCTGGGACAGGGGACCGGGGAGCTGTTTTTT
cdr3_aa: CASSLGQGTGELFF
v_call: TRBV7-9
d_call: TRBD1
j_call: TRBJ2-2
clone_size: NA
cdr3_length: 14

cdr3_nt: TGTGCCAGCAGTGAATCTAGAGGGTCTGAAGCTTTCTTT
cdr3_aa: CASSESRGSEAFF
v_call: TRBV6-1
d_call: NA
j_call: TRBJ1-1
clone_size: NA
cdr3_length: 13

cdr3_nt: TGTGCCAGCAGCCCCCACGGCAAGGAGACCCCTGCAACTAATGAAAAACTGTTTTTT
cdr3_aa: CASSPHGKETPATNEKLFF
v_call: TRBV7-8
d_call: NA
j_call: TRBJ1-4
clone_size: NA
cdr3_length: 19

cdr3_nt: TGTGCCGCTTGGACAGCCGGTGTAACTGAAGCTTTCTTT
cdr3_aa: CAAWTAGVTEAFF
v_call: TRBV10-3
d_call: NA
j_call: TRBJ1-1
clone_size: NA
cdr3_length: 13

cdr3_nt: TGTGCTAGCAGCCAGAACGGGGGGGCTCGTCAGCCCCAGCATTTT
cdr3_aa: CASSQNGGARQPQHF
v_call: TRBV7-7
d_call: NA
j_call: TRBJ1-5
clone_size: NA
cdr3_length: 15

cdr3_nt: TGTGCCAGCAGTGAATGGGCGGGAGCCCTTTACAATGAGCAGTTCTTC
cdr3_aa: CASSEWAGALYNEQFF
v_call: TRBV2
d_call: TRBD2
j_call: TRBJ2-1
clone_size: NA
cdr3_length: 16

cdr3_nt: TGCAGCGGGGGGCAAGATACGCAGTATTTT
cdr3_aa: CSGGQDTQYF
v_call: TRBV29-1
d_call: NA
j_call: TRBJ2-3
clone_size: NA
cdr3_length: 10

cdr3_nt: TGTGCCAGTCGCATCACAGGGACGATCTCTGGGGCCAACGTCCTGACTTTC
cdr3_aa: CASRITGTISGANVLTF
v_call: TRBV19
d_call: NA
j_call: TRBJ2-6
clone_size: NA
cdr3_length: 17

cdr3_nt: TGTGCCAGCAGCGTAGGGGGAGCCAAAAACAGTCAGTACTTC
cdr3_aa: CASSVGGAKNSQYF
v_call: TRBV9
d_call: NA
j_call: TRBJ2-4
clone_size: few
cdr3_length: 14

cdr3_nt: TGTGCTAGCAGCCCGGGACTAGCGGGAGAAGAGACCCAGTACTTC
cdr3_aa: CASSPGLAGEETQYF
v_call: TRBV7-7
d_call: TRBD2
j_call: TRBJ2-5
clone_size: few
cdr3_length: 15